The 24 T cell receptor beta chains below were found in one sample sequenced in a study of T cells in localized non-small cell lung cancer. Sequencing used immunoSEQ multiplex PCR; TCRdb keeps in-frame clones, though not all of them. This repertoire shows 2,500 to 3,500 clones, roughly a quarter found once; its top ten account for about 14%. Sequencing was performed on normal lung tissue next to the tumor, taken before any cancer treatment. These receptors came from a man aged 35 to 69 with stage III squamous cell lung carcinoma.

This clone has a single count. The V and J genes are TRBV19 and TRBJ2-3; D may be TRBD1 or TRBD2 (7 bases each). The CDR3 extends over 15 amino acids. CDR1 LNHDA and CDR2 SQIVND come from the germline V gene (reference sequence). Trimming removed 8 bases from V and 5 bases from J, with 20 bases in between. The CDR3 DNA sequence: TGTGCCAGTTCCCTCGCAGGGGGGGTGCAAGATACGCAGTATTTT. Translation gives CASSLAGGVQDTQYF.

The chain links TRBV29-1 to TRBJ2-3; tentative D call: TRBD2 (5 bases). In germline, CDR1 is SQVTM, CDR2 ANQGSEA. The CDR3 contains 13 residues. Trimming removed 2 bases from V and 8 bases from J, with 14 bases in between. The CDR3 is CSVEKLAEGTQYF. The CDR3 DNA reads as TGCAGCGTTGAAAAGCTTGCAGAGGGTACGCAGTATTTT.

This clone rates as large. This specimen includes other DNA sequences encoding the same CDR3. The chain joins TRBV9 to TRBJ1-1; tentative D call: TRBD1 (5 bases). Germline V gene lookup returns CDR1 SGDLS and CDR2 YYNGEE. V was pared by 2 bases and J by 1 base, with 6 bases between. The CDR3 is 13 residues long. Here the CDR3 DNA reads TGTGCCAGCAGCGTTACAGGGAACACTGAAGCTTTCTTT. It is translated as CASSVTGNTEAFF.

This clone was seen more than once but under ten times. This sequence joins TRBV28 and TRBJ1-2; 7 bases agree with TRBD1. V gave up 5 bases and J gave up 4 bases; unmatched junction bases: 4. The CDR3 is 13 amino acids. Germline values: CDR1 MDHEN, CDR2 SYDVKM. Here the CDR3 reads CASSETGFYGYTF. The CDR3 coding sequence is TGTGCCAGCAGTGAGACAGGGTTCTATGGCTACACCTTC.

This clone occurred a few times. CDR3 sequence (DNA): TGTGCCAGCAGCTTGGGGTTTAGCACAGATACGCAGTATTTT. As protein: CASSLGFSTDTQYF. The V gene is TRBV11-3, the J gene TRBJ2-3; D uncertain. The ends were cut back, 3 bases at V and 0 bases at J, with 7 bases in the middle. CDR1 is SGHNT and CDR2 is YENEEA in the germline V gene. The CDR3 has 14 amino acids.

By share, this clone ranks as large. The CDR3 reads CASSIGPDTEAFF. The CDR3 coding sequence is TGTGCCAGCAGCATCGGCCCGGACACTGAAGCTTTCTTT. The chain links TRBV7-2 to TRBJ1-1; no firm D call. Looked up from germline, CDR1 is SGHTA and CDR2 is FQGNSA. V was trimmed by 5 bases and J by 3 bases, leaving 10 bases between them. The CDR3 length is 13 residues. Full variable domain (outside the CDR3, taken from reference TRBV7-2 and TRBJ1-1): GAGVSQSPSNKVTEKGKDVELRCDPISGHTALYWYRQSLGQGLEFLIYFQGNSAPDKSGLPSDRFSAERTGGSVSTLTIQRTQQEDSAVYLCASSIGPDTEAFFGQGTRLTVV.

This clone came up a few times. The chain combines TRBV6-8 with TRBJ1-5; D might be TRBD1 (5 bases). This CDR3 region has 15 residues. V was pared by 0 bases and J by 5 bases, with 11 bases between. CDR1 and CDR2 from the germline V gene are MNHGY and SAAAGT. The chain's CDR3 is CASSYSAGADQPQHF. CDR3 DNA: TGTGCCAGCAGTTACTCGGCCGGGGCGGATCAGCCCCAGCATTTT.

V is TRBV9 and J is TRBJ2-3, with D unresolved. The CDR3 is 15 residues long. Germline-derived CDR1 and CDR2 are SGDLS and YYNGEE. V was shortened by 0 bases and J by 2 bases, with 10 bases between the two germline ends. The CDR3 nucleotides are TGTGCCAGCAGCGTAGTGGGCAGTACCACAGATACGCAGTATTTT. It specifies CASSVVGSTTDTQYF.

Within the sample, this clone is large. This rearrangement joins TRBV11-3 to TRBJ2-2; D ambiguous. CDR1 is SGHNT and CDR2 is YENEEA in the germline V gene. Trimming left V 3 bases short and J 8 bases short, with 13 bases between. This CDR3 comprises 14 residues. In DNA, the CDR3 is TGTGCCAGCAGCTTCCTCCTAAATTCTGGGGAGCTGTTTTTT. This translates into CASSFLLNSGELFF.

This clone is deemed large. The CDR3 sequence: CASSFLQGAAGNTIYF. In nucleotides, the CDR3 is TGTGCCAGCAGCTTCTTACAGGGGGCCGCTGGAAACACCATATATTTT. V gene TRBV11-3 combines with J gene TRBJ1-3; TRBD1 matches 9 bases. The CDR3 consists of 16 residues. Per the germline V gene, CDR1 is SGHNT and CDR2 is YENEEA. V shed 3 bases, J shed 2 bases, and the junction held 5 bases outside the gene matches.

CDR3 sequence (DNA): TGTGCCAGCAGTTGGGACAGGGCGAACACTGAAGCTTTCTTT. As protein: CASSWDRANTEAFF. This chain connects TRBV6-8 to TRBJ1-1, with 9 positions matching TRBD1. V gave up 4 bases and J gave up 1 base; unmatched junction bases: 1. This CDR3 is built from 14 residues. Germline V lookup: CDR1 MNHGY, CDR2 SAAAGT.

This clone has a handful of counts. The rearrangement joins TRBV11-3 to TRBJ1-2; the D is unclear. CDR1 SGHNT and CDR2 YENEEA come from the germline V gene. Trimming removed 1 base from V and 7 bases from J, with 16 bases in between. The CDR3 length is 15 residues. The CDR3 region has the DNA TGTGCCAGCAGCTTAGGTGGAGGGAGGTCTGGTGGCTACACCTTC. Its translation: CASSLGGGRSGGYTF.

By frequency in the sample, this clone is medium-sized. The chain is built from TRBV11-3 and TRBJ1-5; 9 bases fit TRBD1. Trimming took 5 bases from V and 4 from J; bases not matched to a gene: 3. The germline CDR1 and CDR2 sequences are SGHNT and YENEEA. The CDR3 is made up of 14 amino acids. CDR3 in DNA: TGTGCCAGCAGCCTCGGGACAGGGAATCAGCCCCAGCATTTT. Protein sequence: CASSLGTGNQPQHF.

Within the sample, this clone is medium-sized (0.01 to 0.1%). The chain has TRBV6-8 and TRBJ2-4; D not certain. From germline, CDR1 is MNHGY and CDR2 SAAAGT. CDR3 length equals 16 residues. The V gene lost 7 bases and the J gene lost 4 bases, with 20 bases spanning the gap. The CDR3 region is CASTYAPDSPKNIQYF. In DNA form, the CDR3 reads TGTGCCAGCACCTACGCCCCCGACTCTCCAAAAAACATTCAGTACTTC.

This clone was observed a handful of times. The chain is built from TRBV11-3 and TRBJ1-2, with D perhaps matching TRBD1 (6 bases). Trimming took 4 bases from V and 7 from J, leaving 22 bases between them. This CDR3 has 16 amino acids. Per germline, CDR1 SGHNT and CDR2 YENEEA. In DNA form, the CDR3 reads TGTGCCAGCAGCTCCTTGCCCAACAGGGAGGAAAGTGGCTACACCTTC. Translation gives CASSSLPNREESGYTF. Complete variable domain (other parts from reference TRBV11-3 and TRBJ1-2): EAGVVQSPRYKIIEKKQPVAFWCNPISGHNTLYWYLQNLGQGPELLIRYENEEAVDDSQLPKDRFSAERLKGVDSTLKIQPAELGDSAVYLCASSSLPNREESGYTFGSGTRLTVV.

By sample share, this clone is medium-sized (0.01 to 0.1%). The rearrangement joins TRBV11-3 to TRBJ2-5; 11 nucleotides line up with TRBD1. Trimming took 6 bases from V and 5 from J; bases not matched to a gene: 5. Germline loops: CDR1 SGHNT, CDR2 YENEEA. CDR3 length: 14 amino acids. CDR3 nucleotide sequence: TGTGCCAGCAGAGGGGACAGGGGGTATGAGACCCAGTACTTC. Amino acid sequence: CASRGDRGYETQYF.

This clone was detected only a few times. This chain links TRBV23-1 with TRBJ2-1; 8 bases line up with TRBD2. TRBV23-1 counts as an open reading frame of uncertain function. This CDR3 has 15 amino acids. Trimming cost V 4 bases and J 4 bases; bases outside gene matches: 6. CDR3 coding DNA: TGCGCCAGCAGTCTACCGGGGGGGCCTTACAATGAGCAGTTCTTC. This translates into CASSLPGGPYNEQFF.

The rearrangement links TRBV14 to TRBJ2-1; D may be TRBD2 (7 bases). The CDR3 runs to 15 residues. Germline-derived CDR1 and CDR2 are SGHDN and FVKESK. V gave up 4 bases and J gave up 7 bases, with 17 bases separating them. This CDR3 is CASSRSGGAGNEQFF. CDR3 sequence (DNA): TGTGCCAGCAGCCGAAGTGGGGGGGCCGGAAATGAGCAGTTCTTC. Drawing the rest from reference TRBV14 and TRBJ2-1, the complete variable domain is EAGVTQFPSHSVIEKGQTVTLRCDPISGHDNLYWYRRVMGKEIKFLLHFVKESKQDESGMPNNRFLAERTGGTYSTLKVQPAELEDSGVYFCASSRSGGAGNEQFFGPGTRLTVL.

The chain joins TRBV19 to TRBJ1-4; D gene uncertain. The CDR3 has 14 residues. In germline, CDR1 is LNHDA, CDR2 SQIVND (reference sequence). Trimming removed 5 bases from V and 2 bases from J, with 9 bases in between. CDR3 amino acids: CASSLTHTNEKLFF. In DNA, the CDR3 is TGTGCCAGTAGTTTGACACACACTAATGAAAAACTGTTTTTT.

The V call is TRBV11-3, the J call TRBJ1-1; D uncertain. The CDR3 is made up of 15 amino acids. Trimming took 3 bases from V and 0 from J, leaving 11 bases between them. The germline V gene has CDR1 SGHNT and CDR2 YENEEA. CDR3 amino acids: CASSFSPTVNTEAFF. CDR3 nucleotide sequence: TGTGCCAGCAGCTTCTCTCCGACGGTGAACACTGAAGCTTTCTTT. Variable domain in full (rest from reference TRBV11-3 and TRBJ1-1): EAGVVQSPRYKIIEKKQPVAFWCNPISGHNTLYWYLQNLGQGPELLIRYENEEAVDDSQLPKDRFSAERLKGVDSTLKIQPAELGDSAVYLCASSFSPTVNTEAFFGQGTRLTVV.

V usage is TRBV18 and J usage is TRBJ1-5, with D possibly being TRBD1 (6 bases). Trimming removed 3 bases from V and 7 bases from J, with 19 bases in between. The CDR3 covers 16 residues. CDR1 and CDR2 (germline): KGHSH, LQKENI. The CDR3 here is CASSPGPRGTGQPQHF. The CDR3 DNA reads as TGTGCCAGCTCACCTGGACCAAGGGGGACCGGGCAGCCCCAGCATTTT.

This clone is deemed large. The rearrangement joins TRBV4-1 to TRBJ2-7, with D perhaps matching TRBD1 or TRBD2 (5 bases each). Germline V gene data show CDR1 as MGHRA and CDR2 as YSYEKL. Trimming stripped 2 bases from V and 6 bases from J, with 11 bases between. CDR3 length equals 13 residues. This chain's CDR3 is CASSQSGQAEQYF. The CDR3 DNA follows: TGCGCCAGCAGCCAATCGGGGCAGGCCGAGCAGTACTTC.

The CDR3, as DNA: TGTGCCAGCAGAGGGGACAGTAGCTCCTACAATGAGCAGTTCTTC. Translating it yields CASRGDSSSYNEQFF. This chain joins TRBV25-1 and TRBJ2-1; 7 bases fit TRBD1. After removal of 6 bases from V and 0 bases from J, the junction contained 5 bases not matched to a gene. The CDR3 contains 15 residues. Germline assignment: CDR1 MGHDK and CDR2 SYGVNS. Full variable domain (remainder filled in from reference TRBV25-1 and TRBJ2-1): EADIYQTPRYLVIGTGKKITLECSQTMGHDKMYWYQQDPGMELHLIHYSYGVNSTEKGDLSSESTVSRIRTEHFPLTLESARPSHTSQYLCASRGDSSSYNEQFFGPGTRLTVL.

This clone is deemed large (0.1 to 1%). The chain employs TRBV6-8 and TRBJ1-1, with TRBD1 matching over 8 bases. There are 15 residues in the CDR3. The ends lost 5 bases at V and 1 base at J; junction bases unmatched: 6. The germline gives CDR1 MNHGY, CDR2 SAAAGT. CDR3 in amino acids: CASSPTGVPNTEAFF. CDR3 coding DNA: TGTGCCAGCAGTCCGACAGGGGTCCCGAACACTGAAGCTTTCTTT.